These T cell receptor beta chains were read from a single sample in a study of early T cells in non-severe SARS-CoV-2 infection. Each CDR3 protein is one row after TCRdb ran MiXCR on the 5' RACE reads. The table has about 80,000 distinct CDR3 sequences, 9% to 15% seen once. The starting material was whole blood, obtained at baseline. The receptor source for this set is an adult who was a healthcare worker with PCR-confirmed SARS-CoV-2 infection or an uninfected control (not recorded which). The donor label of this sample is uncertain. Both conserved end residues are part of each CDR3. The order of the fields is clone size, D gene, J gene, V gene, CDR3 DNA, CDR3 protein. The D gene is left open where the match is weak. Expanded clones are given a class, and other clones once, few, many or no size at all.

- | - | TRBJ2-1 | TRBV7-8 | TGTGCCTCAAAGGGACTCACAGCACATGAGCAGTTCTTC | CASKGLTAHEQFF
- | TRBD2 | TRBJ2-5 | TRBV25-1 | TGTGCCAGCGGAGTAGCGGGAGGGCGAGAGACCCAGTACTTC | CASGVAGGRETQYF
- | - | TRBJ2-7 | TRBV11-2 | TGTGCCAGCAGCCCCGGGGTTTTCGAGTACTTC | CASSPGVFEYF
few | - | TRBJ1-3 | TRBV2 | TGTGCCAGCAAGGGAAACACCATATATTTT | CASKGNTIYF
- | - | TRBJ1-4 | TRBV27 | TGTGCCAGCAGTTTAGGTTTCGGGGGTTCGGAAAAACTGTTTTTT | CASSLGFGGSEKLFF
few | TRBD1 | TRBJ2-7 | TRBV19 | TGTGCCAGTAGTCCCTCCCCGGGACAGGGGGCTTTGGGCGAGCAGTACTTC | CASSPSPGQGALGEQYF
many | - | TRBJ2-2 | TRBV10-3 | TGTGCCATCAGTGACTCGGGCGACCCGAGTACCGGGGAGCTGTTTTTT | CAISDSGDPSTGELFF
few | - | TRBJ1-5 | TRBV6-5 | TGTGCCAGCAGCCCCTCGGCGTGGGTTGTTGGCAATCAGCCCCAGCATTTT | CASSPSAWVVGNQPQHF
few | - | TRBJ2-5 | TRBV5-1 | TGCGCCAGCAGCTTGGTGTCCAGTCAAGAGACCCAGTACTTC | CASSLVSSQETQYF
many | - | TRBJ2-1 | TRBV6-1 | TGTGCCAGCAGCGGTGGAAGGATCGGTGAGCAGTTCTTC | CASSGGRIGEQFF
many | - | TRBJ2-3 | TRBV3-1 | TGTGCCAGCAGCCTTGCAGGGGACACAGATACGCAGTATTTT | CASSLAGDTDTQYF
few | - | TRBJ2-3 | TRBV12-3/TRBV12-4 | TGTGCCAGCAGTTTACCCGACTCCCCTAGGGATACGCAGTATTTT | CASSLPDSPRDTQYF
- | - | TRBJ1-2 | TRBV6-6 | TGTGCCAGCAGGCAAAGGCTGGACTATGGCTACACCTTC | CASRQRLDYGYTF
many | TRBD2 | TRBJ2-1 | TRBV27 | TGTGCCAGCAGTACCAGGACTAGCGCGGTTTATGAGCAGTTCTTC | CASSTRTSAVYEQFF
few | TRBD1 | TRBJ1-5 | TRBV12-3/TRBV12-4 | TGTGCCAGCAGTTGGACAGGGATCAATCAGCCCCAGCATTTT | CASSWTGINQPQHF
- | - | TRBJ2-4 | TRBV2 | TGTGCCAGCAGTGAACCATTAGCCAAAAACATTCAGTACTTC | CASSEPLAKNIQYF
- | TRBD1 | TRBJ2-7 | TRBV29-1 | TGCAGCGTTGAAGATCTCCGACAGGGGGGCTACGAGCAGTACTTC | CSVEDLRQGGYEQYF
many | - | TRBJ2-5 | TRBV12-3/TRBV12-4 | TGTGCCAGCAGTTTTTCGCCTTTGGAGACCCAGTACTTC | CASSFSPLETQYF
- | - | TRBJ2-1 | TRBV7-7 | TGTGCCAGCAGCTCAAGGATCGGTGAGCAGTTCTTC | CASSSRIGEQFF
few | TRBD1 | TRBJ2-7 | TRBV27 | TGTGCCAGCAGTCAGGGGACAGGGTACGAGCAGTACTTC | CASSQGTGYEQYF
- | TRBD1 | TRBJ2-1 | TRBV27 | TGTGCCAGCAGTGCTTCGACAGGGGGCCTCAATGAGCAGTTCTTC | CASSASTGGLNEQFF
- | - | TRBJ2-6 | TRBV6-4 | TGTGCCAGCAGTGACTCGTATTCTCCCGGGGCCAACGTCCTGACTTTC | CASSDSYSPGANVLTF
- | - | TRBJ1-5 | TRBV5-1 | TGCGCCAGCAGCTCTTCTGGGGACCAAACTCAGCCCCAGCATTTT | CASSSSGDQTQPQHF
- | - | TRBJ1-1 | TRBV6-5 | TGTGCCAGCAGCTCGGGGGATGGAGGGGTAGGTTATGAAGCTTTCTTT | CASSSGDGGVGYEAFF
few | - | TRBJ2-3 | TRBV11-2 | TGTGCCAGCAGCCTGTACATGGCGGGGGCCAGCACAGATACGCAGTATTTT | CASSLYMAGASTDTQYF